This T cell receptor beta chain is drawn from a study of blood T cell repertoires in COVID-19. Study-wide background: COVID-19 samples from acute and convalescent phases originated in the United States, Italy and Spain.

Looked up from germline, CDR1 is SEHNR and CDR2 is FQNEAQ (reference sequence). The length of the CDR3 is 12 residues. Trimming removed 1 base at V and 8 bases at J, with 8 bases between. Method: immunoSEQ multiplex PCR; TCRdb's copy keeps in-frame clones and lacks some. The table records some 220,000 clones, 83% of them present only once. The TCR sequence derives from a woman aged 25 to 45 with COVID-19, enrolled during active disease. V and J are TRBV7-9 and TRBJ1-2; D is uncertain. The sample was peripheral blood. The CDR3 loop reads CASSLVVRGYTF. DNA for the CDR3: TGTGCCAGCAGCTTAGTGGTGCGGGGCTACACCTTC.